These 22 T cell receptor beta chains were all obtained from the same sample, sequenced in a study of CD8+CD57+ T cells in acquired aplastic anemia. Investigators profiled TCR beta VDJ and CDR3 from genomic DNA template. In TCRdb, the reads were re-called with MiXCR into one record per CDR3 protein. Among around 200,000 distinct CDR3 sequences listed, more than 60% were seen once. The sequenced patients had an expansion of CD8+CD57+ cells seen by flow cytometry. Input material: sorted CD4+, CD8+, or CD8+CD57+ T cells (not recorded which) from PBMCs. The receptors stem from a human donor with aplastic anemia.

This sequence joins TRBV7-3 and TRBJ2-3; 9 bases are shared with TRBD2. The germline CDR1 and CDR2 sequences are SGHTA and FQGTGA. The CDR3 loop spans 12 amino acids. Germline trimming cut 4 bases from V and 13 bases from J; bases unmatched to any gene: 6. Here the CDR3 DNA reads TGTGCCAGCAGCTCTCTAGCGGGGACGAAGTATTTT. This gives the protein CASSSLAGTKYF.

This clonotype showed up just a few times. The chain is built from TRBV2 and TRBJ2-5; 9 positions match TRBD2. The V gene end was trimmed by 6 bases and the J gene end by 2 bases; junction bases not matched to a gene: 4. The CDR3 has 14 amino acids. Germline CDR1 reads SNHLY; CDR2 reads FYNNEI. The CDR3 protein is CASSQAGGQETQYF. CDR3 nucleotides: TGTGCCAGCAGCCAAGCGGGGGGTCAAGAGACCCAGTACTTC.

V is TRBV29-1 and J is TRBJ1-4; D unclear. Germline lookup yields CDR1 SQVTM and CDR2 ANQGSEA. Trimming cost V 5 bases and J 8 bases, with 9 bases left between them. The CDR3 consists of 11 residues. Here the CDR3 reads CSVLAGEKLFF. CDR3 nucleotide sequence: TGCAGCGTTCTAGCCGGAGAAAAACTGTTTTTT. The entire variable domain, with the rest obtained from reference TRBV29-1 and TRBJ1-4, is as follows: SAVISQKPSRDICQRGTSLTIQCQVDSQVTMMFWYRQQPGQSLTLIATANQGSEATYESGFVIDKFPISRPNLTFSTLTVSNMSPEDSSIYLCSVLAGEKLFFGSGTQLSVL.

This clonotype has a handful of counts. Given the absence of the conserved phenylalanine or tryptophan at the CDR3 end, a read error is likely. The V call is TRBV5-6, the J call TRBJ1-2; D is ambiguous. Deletions cut 0 bases from V and 6 bases from J, with 6 bases between. Germline CDR1 and CDR2: SGHDT and YYEEEE. The CDR3 has 12 residues. The CDR3 sequence is CASSLARNGYTS. DNA for the CDR3: TGTGCCAGCAGCTTGGCCAGGAATGGCTACACCTCC.

The rearrangement uses TRBV10-3 and TRBJ2-7; D ambiguous. V shed 6 bases and J shed 0 bases, with 3 bases lying between them. Germline V gene lookup returns CDR1 ENHRY and CDR2 SYGVKD. CDR3 length: 11 residues. The chain's CDR3 is CAIRNSYEQYF. As DNA, the CDR3 is TGTGCCATCAGGAACTCCTACGAGCAGTACTTC.

This CDR3 reads CSARATTDTQYF. The CDR3 DNA is TGCAGTGCTAGAGCGACAACAGATACGCAGTATTTT. The chain is built from TRBV20-1 and TRBJ2-3; D uncertain. V shed 1 base and J shed 3 bases, with 5 bases lying between them. This CDR3 has 12 amino acids. The germline V gene encodes CDR1 DFQATT and CDR2 SNEGSKA (reference sequence).

This clonotype has only one observation. J is TRBJ2-1 and V is TRBV20-1; tentative D call: TRBD2 (6 bases). This CDR3 has 16 amino acids. The V and J ends lost 0 bases and 4 bases respectively, with 16 bases between them. In germline, CDR1 is DFQATT, CDR2 SNEGSKA (reference sequence). The CDR3 DNA follows: TGCAGTGCTAGAGACGTGATTGCCCGGGGGTACAATGAGCAGTTCTTC. It encodes CSARDVIARGYNEQFF.

This clonotype showed up many times. The rearrangement uses TRBV9 and TRBJ2-5; weak D call: TRBD1 (6 bases). V was trimmed by 0 bases and J by 4 bases, leaving 13 bases between them. This CDR3 has 15 residues. Germline loops: CDR1 SGDLS, CDR2 YYNGEE. The CDR3 bases are TGTGCCAGCAGCGTAGATCCGGACAGTCCAGAGACCCAGTACTTC. Its translation is CASSVDPDSPETQYF.

As concerns this clonotype: Mismatch with germline at one junction end may stem from a read error. This chain uses TRBV12-3 or TRBV12-4 with TRBJ1-6; D is unresolved. This CDR3 comprises 14 residues. CDR3 bases: TGTGCCAGCAGTCTATCGCAGATTGGTTCACCCCCCCACTTT. Protein sequence: CASSLSQIGSPPHF.

The V gene is TRBV7-3, the J gene TRBJ2-1; 12 bases match TRBD2. CDR1 is SGHTA, CDR2 FQGTGA, per germline. The CDR3 has 16 residues. The V segment lost 5 bases and the J segment 2 bases; nucleotides outside the gene matches: 4. CDR3 DNA sequence: TGTGCCAGCAGCCTTACTAGCGGGGGGACCTACAATGAGCAGTTCTTC. Amino acid sequence: CASSLTSGGTYNEQFF.

V usage is TRBV19 and J usage is TRBJ1-5; D not resolved. Trimming left V 5 bases short and J 6 bases short, with 11 bases between. This CDR3 spans 13 amino acids. Germline CDR1 LNHDA, CDR2 SQIVND (reference sequence). CDR3 in DNA: TGTGCCAGTAGTTGGGAGCCGTCTCAGCCCCAGCATTTT. Its translation: CASSWEPSQPQHF.

This clonotype was seen ten or more times. The CDR3 sequence is CASSLEGSGPEGQPQHF. The CDR3 DNA follows: TGTGCCAGCAGCTTAGAAGGATCAGGGCCCGAGGGTCAGCCCCAGCATTTT. The V and J genes are TRBV7-2 and TRBJ1-5; a weak D match, TRBD1 (5 bases). The germline V gene has CDR1 SGHTA and CDR2 FQGNSA. The ends were cut back, 1 base at V and 6 bases at J, with 19 bases in the middle. CDR3 length: 17 residues.

Comment on this clonotype: An end of the junction differs from the germline gene, which may be a read error. V usage is TRBV7-7 and J usage is TRBJ2-7; D is possibly TRBD1 (6 bases). CDR3 length: 15 amino acids. Germline V CDR1 and CDR2: SSHAT, FNYEAQ (reference sequence). The CDR3 here is CASSLGAGVVYEQYF. CDR3 nucleotides: TGTGCTAGCAGCTTAGGGGCAGGGGTTGTGTACGAGCAGTACTTC.

This clonotype appeared many times. The rearrangement links TRBV19 to TRBJ1-5; TRBD1 is a possible D gene (6 bases). Germline V lookup: CDR1 LNHDA, CDR2 SQIVND (reference sequence). This CDR3 is 15 amino acids long. Trimming removed 5 bases at V and 1 base at J, with 12 bases between. CDR3 amino acids: CASSWGGRSNQPQHF. The CDR3, as DNA: TGTGCCAGTAGTTGGGGGGGGCGAAGCAATCAGCCCCAGCATTTT.

This clonotype was picked up one time. CDR3 loop: CASTNPSGPGNTIYF. CDR3 nucleotides: TGCGCCAGCACCAACCCCTCAGGGCCTGGAAACACCATATATTTT. The V call is TRBV5-1, the J call TRBJ1-3, with D tentatively TRBD1 (5 bases). Germline V lookup: CDR1 SGHRS, CDR2 YFSETQ. Trimming pared 6 bases from V and 2 bases from J, leaving 15 bases between. The CDR3 has 15 amino acids.

This clonotype has ten or more counts. This chain joins TRBV5-6 and TRBJ1-6; D gene ambiguous. V shed 4 bases and J shed 0 bases, with 11 bases lying between them. The CDR3 contains 16 residues. The germline V gene has CDR1 SGHDT and CDR2 YYEEEE. The CDR3 bases are TGTGCCAGCAGCCCCCGTCCGAGCTCCTATAATTCACCCCTCCACTTT. It specifies CASSPRPSSYNSPLHF.

This chain uses TRBV2 with TRBJ2-7; D unclear. Trimming took off 5 bases at V and 2 bases at J, with 10 bases between the two ends. Germline CDR1 and CDR2: SNHLY and FYNNEI. This CDR3 has 13 residues. Here the CDR3 reads CASSYVAAYEQYF. The CDR3 region has the DNA TGTGCCAGCAGTTACGTGGCAGCCTACGAGCAGTACTTC.

J is TRBJ1-2 and V is TRBV24-1, with 9 bases matching TRBD1. Germline V gene lookup returns CDR1 KGHDR and CDR2 SFDVKD. Trimming took 4 bases from V and 6 from J; bases not matched to a gene: 8. The CDR3 contains 15 residues. The CDR3 reads CATSDPGQGTNGYTF. CDR3 coding DNA: TGTGCCACCAGTGACCCGGGACAGGGAACAAATGGCTACACCTTC.

The table lists this clonotype with many counts. The gene calls are TRBV5-8 and TRBJ2-7; 10 bases fit TRBD1. There are 15 residues in the CDR3. The junction had 7 bases not matched to a gene; V was cut back by 4 bases and J by 3 bases. Per the germline V gene, CDR1 is SGHTS and CDR2 is YDEGEE. The CDR3 sequence is CASSLGQGNIYEQYF. The DNA for the CDR3 is TGTGCCAGCAGCCTGGGACAGGGGAACATCTACGAGCAGTACTTC.

The chain recombines TRBV19 with TRBJ1-6, with D unclear. The CDR3 has 14 amino acids. Germline assignment: CDR1 LNHDA and CDR2 SQIVND (reference sequence). Trimming removed 0 bases from V and 8 bases from J, with 8 bases in between. The CDR3 protein is CASSIDRGYSPLHF. The CDR3 nucleotides are TGTGCCAGTAGTATAGACCGGGGTTATTCACCCCTCCACTTT.

V is TRBV5-1 and J is TRBJ2-3; D remains unclear. Per the germline V gene, CDR1 is SGHRS and CDR2 is YFSETQ. Between the trimmed V and J ends, which lost 0 bases and 11 bases, there was a span of 10 bases. The CDR3 has 12 residues. The CDR3 spells CASSLGTNEQYF. The CDR3 DNA reads TGCGCCAGCAGCTTGGGGACCAATGAGCAGTATTTT.

The V gene is TRBV2, the J gene TRBJ2-3; 7 bases agree with TRBD2. V lost 4 bases, J lost 3 bases, and 7 bases stayed unmatched. CDR1 is SNHLY, CDR2 FYNNEI, per germline. The CDR3 extends over 15 amino acids. The chain's CDR3 is CASSVRGSVTDTQYF. CDR3 DNA: TGTGCCAGCAGTGTCCGCGGGAGTGTAACAGATACGCAGTATTTT. The variable domain in full, completed from reference TRBV2 and TRBJ2-3, reads EPEVTQTPSHQVTQMGQEVILRCVPISNHLYFYWYRQILGQKVEFLVSFYNNEISEKSEIFDDQFSVERPDGSNFTLKIRSTKLEDSAMYFCASSVRGSVTDTQYFGPGTRLTVL.